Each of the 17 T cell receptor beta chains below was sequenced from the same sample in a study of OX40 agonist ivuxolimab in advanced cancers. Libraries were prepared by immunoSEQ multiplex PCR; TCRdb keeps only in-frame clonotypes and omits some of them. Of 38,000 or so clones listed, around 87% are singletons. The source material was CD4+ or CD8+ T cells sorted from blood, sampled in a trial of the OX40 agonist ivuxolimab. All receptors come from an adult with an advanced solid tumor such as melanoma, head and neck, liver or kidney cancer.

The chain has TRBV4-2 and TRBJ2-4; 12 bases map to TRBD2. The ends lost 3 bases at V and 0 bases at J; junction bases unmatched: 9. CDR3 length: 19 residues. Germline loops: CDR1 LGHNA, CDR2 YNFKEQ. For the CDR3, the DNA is TGTGCCAGCAGCCATCCTCCCGGGACTAGCGGGCTAGCCAAAAACATTCAGTACTTC. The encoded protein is CASSHPPGTSGLAKNIQYF.

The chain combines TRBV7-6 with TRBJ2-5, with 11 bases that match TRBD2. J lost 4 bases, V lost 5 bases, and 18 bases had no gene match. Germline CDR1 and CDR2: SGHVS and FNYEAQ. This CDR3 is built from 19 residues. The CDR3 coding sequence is TGTGCCAGCAGCCGCACCGCCGGGACTAGCGGTCGGGGCGGAGAGACCCAGTACTTC. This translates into CASSRTAGTSGRGGETQYF.

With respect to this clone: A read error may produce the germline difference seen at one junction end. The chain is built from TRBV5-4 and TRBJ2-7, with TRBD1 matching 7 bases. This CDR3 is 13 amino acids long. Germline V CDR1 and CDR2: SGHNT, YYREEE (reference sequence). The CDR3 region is CASSRQGDYEQYF. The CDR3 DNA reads TGCGCCAGCAGCCGACAGGGTGACTACGAGCAGTACTTC.

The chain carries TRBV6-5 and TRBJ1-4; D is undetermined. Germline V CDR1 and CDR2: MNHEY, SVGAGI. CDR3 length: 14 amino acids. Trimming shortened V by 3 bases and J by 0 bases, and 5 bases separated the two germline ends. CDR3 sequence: CASSYFATNEKLFF. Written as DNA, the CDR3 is TGTGCCAGCAGTTATTTTGCAACTAATGAAAAACTGTTTTTT.

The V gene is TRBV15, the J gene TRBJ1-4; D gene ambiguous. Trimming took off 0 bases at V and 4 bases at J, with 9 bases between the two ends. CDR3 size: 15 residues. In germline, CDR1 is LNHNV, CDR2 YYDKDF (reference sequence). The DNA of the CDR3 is TGTGCCACCAGCAGAGATGGTCGGATTAATGAAAAACTGTTTTTT. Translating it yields CATSRDGRINEKLFF.

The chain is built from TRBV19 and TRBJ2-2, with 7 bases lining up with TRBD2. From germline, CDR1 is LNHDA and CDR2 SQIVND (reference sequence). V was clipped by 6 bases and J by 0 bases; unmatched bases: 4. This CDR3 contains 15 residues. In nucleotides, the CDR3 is TGTGCCAGTAGGCCCGGGACTACGAACACCGGGGAGCTGTTTTTT. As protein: CASRPGTTNTGELFF.

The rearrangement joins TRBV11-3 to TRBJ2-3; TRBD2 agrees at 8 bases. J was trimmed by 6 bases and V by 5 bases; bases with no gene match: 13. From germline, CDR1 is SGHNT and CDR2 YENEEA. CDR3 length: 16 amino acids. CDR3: CASSKRTSSRGDTQYF. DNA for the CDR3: TGTGCCAGCAGCAAACGGACTAGCTCTAGGGGGGATACGCAGTATTTT.

CDR3 in DNA: TGTGCCAGCAGCCAGGGAGGACAGGATGTTCGAGCTTTCTTT. Encoded protein: CASSQGGQDVRAFF. V and J are TRBV4-2 and TRBJ1-1, with 7 bases matching TRBD1. Germline assignment: CDR1 LGHNA and CDR2 YNFKEQ. CDR3 size: 14 residues. V was clipped by 3 bases and J by 10 bases; unmatched bases: 11.

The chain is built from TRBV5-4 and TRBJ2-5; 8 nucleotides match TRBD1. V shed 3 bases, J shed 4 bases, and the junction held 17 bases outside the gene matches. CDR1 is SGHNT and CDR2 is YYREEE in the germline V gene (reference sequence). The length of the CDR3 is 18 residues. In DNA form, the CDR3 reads TGTGCCAGCAGCTCCGGGAGACAGGGGATCGTACGAGGAGAGACCCAGTACTTC. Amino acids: CASSSGRQGIVRGETQYF.

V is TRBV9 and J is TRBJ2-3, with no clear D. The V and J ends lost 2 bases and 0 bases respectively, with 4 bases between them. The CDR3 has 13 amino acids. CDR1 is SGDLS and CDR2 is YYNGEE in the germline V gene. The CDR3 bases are TGTGCCAGCAGCGTTACTAGCACAGATACGCAGTATTTT. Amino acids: CASSVTSTDTQYF.

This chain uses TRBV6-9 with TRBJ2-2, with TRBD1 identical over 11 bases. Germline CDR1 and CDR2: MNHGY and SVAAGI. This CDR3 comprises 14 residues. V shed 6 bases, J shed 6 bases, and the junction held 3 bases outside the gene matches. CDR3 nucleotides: TGTGCCAGCAGGGACAGGGGGCAGCCCGGGGAGCTGTTTTTT. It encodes CASRDRGQPGELFF.

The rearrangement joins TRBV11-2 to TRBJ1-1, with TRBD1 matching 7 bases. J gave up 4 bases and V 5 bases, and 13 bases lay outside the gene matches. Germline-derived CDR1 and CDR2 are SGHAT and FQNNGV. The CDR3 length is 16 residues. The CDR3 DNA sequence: TGTGCCAGCAGCACGAGACAGGGTTGGGGAGTCACTGAAGCTTTCTTT. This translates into CASSTRQGWGVTEAFF.

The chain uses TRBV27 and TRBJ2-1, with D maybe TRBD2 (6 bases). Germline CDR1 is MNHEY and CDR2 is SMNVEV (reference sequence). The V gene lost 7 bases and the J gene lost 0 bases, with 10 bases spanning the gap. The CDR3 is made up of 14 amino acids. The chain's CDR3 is CASMDGSSYNEQFF. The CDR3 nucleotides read TGTGCCAGCATGGACGGGAGCTCCTACAATGAGCAGTTCTTC.

The CDR3 nucleotides read TGTGCCAGCAGCGTAGGCTCCGCGGGACCGGGAGAGCAGTACTTC. Amino acids: CASSVGSAGPGEQYF. The V call is TRBV9, the J call TRBJ2-7, with D perhaps matching TRBD2 (6 bases). The CDR3 length is 15 residues. Germline assignment: CDR1 SGDLS and CDR2 YYNGEE. V lost 0 bases and J 7 bases, leaving 17 bases between the germline ends. The variable domain in full, with the rest retrieved from reference TRBV9 and TRBJ2-7, is DSGVTQTPKHLITATGQRVTLRCSPRSGDLSVYWYQQSLDQGLQFLIQYYNGEERAKGNILERFSAQQFPDLHSELNLSSLELGDSALYFCASSVGSAGPGEQYFGPGTRLTVT.

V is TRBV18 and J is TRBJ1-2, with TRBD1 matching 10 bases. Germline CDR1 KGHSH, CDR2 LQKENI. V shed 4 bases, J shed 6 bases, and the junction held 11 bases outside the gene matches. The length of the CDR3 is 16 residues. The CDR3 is CASSQFGTGALHGYTF. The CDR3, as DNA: TGTGCCAGCTCACAGTTTGGGACAGGGGCACTGCATGGCTACACCTTC.

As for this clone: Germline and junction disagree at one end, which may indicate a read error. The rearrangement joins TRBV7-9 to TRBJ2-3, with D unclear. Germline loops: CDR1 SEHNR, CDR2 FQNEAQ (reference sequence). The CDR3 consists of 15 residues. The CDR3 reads CASSLEGFGTDTRYF. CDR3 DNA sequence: TGTGCCAGCAGCTTAGAGGGTTTCGGCACAGATACGCGGTATTTT.

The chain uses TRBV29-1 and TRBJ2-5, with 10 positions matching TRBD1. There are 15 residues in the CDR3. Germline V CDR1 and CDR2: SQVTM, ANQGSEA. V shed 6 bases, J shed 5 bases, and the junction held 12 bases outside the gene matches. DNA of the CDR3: TGCAGCGTCGCCCGACAGGGGGCGCCCGGGGAGACCCAGTACTTC. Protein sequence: CSVARQGAPGETQYF.